This paragraph covers one TCR beta chain sequence. No antigen is known for it. Looked up from germline, CDR1 is SQVTM and CDR2 is ANQGSEA. This CDR3 has 12 amino acids. V was clipped by 4 bases and J by 4 bases; unmatched bases: 1. This sample was included in a study of CD8+CD57+ T cells in acquired aplastic anemia. General study results and limits: Patients and controls had in common around 29 CD8+ CDR3 sequences.

The template for TCR beta VDJ and CDR3 sequence profiling was genomic DNA. From the reads, TCRdb called clonotypes with MiXCR, one entry per CDR3 protein. The profile shows about 160,000 distinct CDR3 sequences, over 55% of them singletons. Only patients with CD8+CD57+ cell expansion on flow cytometry were chosen for sequencing. Severe acquired aplastic anemia was present in all patients. The sequencing input was sorted CD4+, CD8+, or CD8+CD57+ T cells (not recorded which) from PBMCs. The J gene is TRBJ1-5, the V gene TRBV29-1; 7 positions match TRBD1. The origin of this receptor is a human donor with aplastic anemia. For the CDR3, the DNA is TGCAGCGTTGCGGACAGGAATCAGCCCCAGCATTTT. Amino acids: CSVADRNQPQHF.